This entry features one T cell receptor beta chain sequence. The target antigen is unknown. The study amplified TCR beta CDR3 regions using RNA transcripts. RT-PCR in the first round used HTBI primers; a second-round multiplex PCR followed. TCRdb itself ran the multiplex PCR reads through MiXCR, one entry per CDR3 protein. This repertoire shows about 700,000 distinct CDR3 sequences, roughly 41% found once; its top ten account for around 3%. Ophthalmopathy-affected donors exhibited moderate-to-severe activity, CAS ≥3, NOSPECS ≥4, and duration under 3 months. PBMCs originated in 10 ml of fresh peripheral blood. This sample stems from a study of Graves' ophthalmopathy and Graves' hyperthyroidism. Whole-study context: Peripheral blood was gathered at first diagnosis, ahead of any treatment whatsoever. Findings and limits, study-wide: Blood also carried most expanded thyroid clonotypes exceeding 0.001 frequency.

This TCR was recovered from an adult man with Graves' ophthalmopathy. The material sequenced was peripheral blood.

This chain's CDR3 is CASSEYSGGSNEKLFF. The CDR3 nucleotides are TGTGCCAGCAGTGAATATAGCGGGGGCTCAAATGAAAAACTGTTTTTT. This chain uses TRBV25-1 with TRBJ1-4; tentative D call: TRBD1 (6 bases). The CDR3 extends over 16 amino acids. With 0 bases removed from V and 5 bases from J, the gap between germline ends came to 13 bases. Germline-derived CDR1 and CDR2 are MGHDK and SYGVNS.